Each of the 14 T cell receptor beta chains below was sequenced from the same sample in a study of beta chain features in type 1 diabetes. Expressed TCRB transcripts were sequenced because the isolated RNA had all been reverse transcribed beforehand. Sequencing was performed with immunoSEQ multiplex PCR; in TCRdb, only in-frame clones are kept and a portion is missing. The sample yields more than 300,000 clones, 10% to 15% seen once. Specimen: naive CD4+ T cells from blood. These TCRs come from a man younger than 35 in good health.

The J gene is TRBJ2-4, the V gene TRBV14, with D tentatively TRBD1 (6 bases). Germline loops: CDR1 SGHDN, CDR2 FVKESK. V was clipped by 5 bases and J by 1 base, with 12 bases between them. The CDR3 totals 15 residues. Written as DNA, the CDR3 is TGTGCCAGCAGCGGTACAGGGTCCGCCAAAAACATTCAGTACTTC. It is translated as CASSGTGSAKNIQYF.

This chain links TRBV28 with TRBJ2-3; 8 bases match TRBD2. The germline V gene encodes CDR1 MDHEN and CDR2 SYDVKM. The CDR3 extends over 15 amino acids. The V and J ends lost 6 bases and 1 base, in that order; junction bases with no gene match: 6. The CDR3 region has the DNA TGTGCCAGCAGCCCACCGGGACTAGGCACAGATACGCAGTATTTT. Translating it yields CASSPPGLGTDTQYF.

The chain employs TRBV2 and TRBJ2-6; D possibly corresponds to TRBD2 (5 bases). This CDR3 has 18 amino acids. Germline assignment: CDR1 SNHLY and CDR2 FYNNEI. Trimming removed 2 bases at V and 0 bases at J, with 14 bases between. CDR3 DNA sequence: TGTGCCAGCAGTGAACGAATTCCCGGGAACTCTGGGGCCAACGTCCTGACTTTC. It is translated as CASSERIPGNSGANVLTF.

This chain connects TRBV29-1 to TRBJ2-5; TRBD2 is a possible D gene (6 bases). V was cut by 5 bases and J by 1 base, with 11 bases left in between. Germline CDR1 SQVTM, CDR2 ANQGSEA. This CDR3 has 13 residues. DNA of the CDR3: TGCAGCGTTCGGGACGGGGGCCAAGAGACCCAGTACTTC. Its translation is CSVRDGGQETQYF.

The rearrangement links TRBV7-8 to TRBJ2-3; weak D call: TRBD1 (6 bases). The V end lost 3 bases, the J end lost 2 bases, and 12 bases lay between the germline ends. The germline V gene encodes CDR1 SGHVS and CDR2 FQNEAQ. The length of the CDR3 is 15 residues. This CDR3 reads CASSLGHTYTDTQYF. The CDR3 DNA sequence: TGTGCCAGCAGCTTGGGACACACCTACACAGATACGCAGTATTTT.

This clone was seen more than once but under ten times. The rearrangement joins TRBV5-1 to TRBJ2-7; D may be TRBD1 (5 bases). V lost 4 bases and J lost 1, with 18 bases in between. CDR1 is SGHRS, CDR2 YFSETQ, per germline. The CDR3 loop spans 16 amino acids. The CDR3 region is CASSQGLGFESYEQYF. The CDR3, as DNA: TGCGCCAGCAGCCAGGGTTTGGGATTCGAGTCCTACGAGCAGTACTTC. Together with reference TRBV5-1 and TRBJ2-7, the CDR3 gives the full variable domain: KAGVTQTPRYLIKTRGQQVTLSCSPISGHRSVSWYQQTPGQGLQFLFEYFSETQRNKGNFPGRFSGRQFSNSRSEMNVSTLELGDSALYLCASSQGLGFESYEQYFGPGTRLTVT.

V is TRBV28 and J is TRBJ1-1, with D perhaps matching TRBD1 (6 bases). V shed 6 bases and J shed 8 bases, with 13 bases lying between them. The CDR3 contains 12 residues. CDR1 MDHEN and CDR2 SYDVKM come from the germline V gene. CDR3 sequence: CASSRDTLEAFF. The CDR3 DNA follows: TGTGCCAGCAGCCGGGACACACTAGAAGCTTTCTTT.

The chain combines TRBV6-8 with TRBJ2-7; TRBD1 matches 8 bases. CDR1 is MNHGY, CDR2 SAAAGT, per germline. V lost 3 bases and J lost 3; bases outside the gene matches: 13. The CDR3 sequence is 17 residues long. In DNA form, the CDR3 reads TGTGCCAGCAGTTATGACCATTCGGGGACAGGAGTCTACGAGCAGTACTTC. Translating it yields CASSYDHSGTGVYEQYF.

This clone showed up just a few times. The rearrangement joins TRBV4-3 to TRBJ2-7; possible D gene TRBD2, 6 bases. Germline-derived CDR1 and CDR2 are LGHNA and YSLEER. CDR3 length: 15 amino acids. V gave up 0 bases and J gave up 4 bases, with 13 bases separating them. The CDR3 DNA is TGCGCCAGCAGCCAAGATCTGGGGGAGGCGTACGAGCAGTACTTC. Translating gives CASSQDLGEAYEQYF.

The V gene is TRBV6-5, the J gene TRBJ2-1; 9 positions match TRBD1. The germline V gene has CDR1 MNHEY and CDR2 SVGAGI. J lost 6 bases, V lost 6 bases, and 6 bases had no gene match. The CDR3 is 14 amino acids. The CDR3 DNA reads TGTGCCAGCAGGCCGGGACAGGGACGCAATGAGCAGTTCTTC. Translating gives CASRPGQGRNEQFF.

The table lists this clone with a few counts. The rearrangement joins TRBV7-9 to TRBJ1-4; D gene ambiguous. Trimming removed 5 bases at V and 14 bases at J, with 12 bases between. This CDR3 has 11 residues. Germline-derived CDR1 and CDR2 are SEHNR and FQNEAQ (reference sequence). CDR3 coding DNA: TGTGCCAGCAGCGATCTGGCGGGGCTGTTTTTT. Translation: CASSDLAGLFF.

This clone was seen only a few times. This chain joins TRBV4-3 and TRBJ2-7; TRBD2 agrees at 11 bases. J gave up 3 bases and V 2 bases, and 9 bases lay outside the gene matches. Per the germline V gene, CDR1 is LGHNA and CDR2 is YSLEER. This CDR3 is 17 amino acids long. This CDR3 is CASSQKRPGLADYEQYF. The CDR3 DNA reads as TGCGCCAGCAGCCAAAAACGACCGGGACTAGCGGACTACGAGCAGTACTTC.

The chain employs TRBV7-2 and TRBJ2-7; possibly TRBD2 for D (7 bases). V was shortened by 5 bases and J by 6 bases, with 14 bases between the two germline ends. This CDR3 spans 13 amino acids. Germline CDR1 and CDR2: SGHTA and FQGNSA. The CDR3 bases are TGTGCCAGCAGCCTCAACAGGGAGGGCGAGCAGTACTTC. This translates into CASSLNREGEQYF.

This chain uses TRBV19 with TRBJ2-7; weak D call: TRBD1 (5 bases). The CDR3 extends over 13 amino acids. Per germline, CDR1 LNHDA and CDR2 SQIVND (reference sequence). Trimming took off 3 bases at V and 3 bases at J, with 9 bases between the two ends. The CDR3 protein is CASSMARDYEQYF. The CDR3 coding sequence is TGTGCCAGTAGTATGGCCAGGGACTACGAGCAGTACTTC.